Given below is one TCR beta chain in context. Mouse germline and gene names are used. Read data end 1 residue before the CDR3 end; the end is taken from the germline J gene. Data came from immunoSEQ multiplex PCR; TCRdb stores just in-frame clones and leaves some out. The table records 8,800 or so clones, around 48% of them present only once. The germline V gene encodes CDR1 NNHNN and CDR2 SYGAGS (reference sequence). Losses at the gene ends were 5 bases for V and 4 bases for J; bases not matched to a gene: 6. There are 14 residues in the CDR3. This sample was included in a study of tissue T cells after allogeneic stem cell transplantation. This sample's time point: mouse harvest day 7 after allogeneic transplant. Mouse grafts combined 10^7 T-cell-depleted bone marrow cells with 10^6 splenic CD5+ T cells.

The source is a female BALB/c mouse given C57BL/6 T cells with graft-versus-host disease after an allogeneic hematopoietic cell transplant. V usage is TRBV13-2 and J usage is TRBJ2-1; 7 bases match TRBD1. The sequenced sample consisted of gut tissue. CDR3 amino acids: CASGPGQKYAEQFF. The covered CDR3 bases are TGTGCCAGCGGACCGGGACAGAAATATGCTGAGCAGTTC.